This entry lists 14 T cell receptor beta chains sequenced from one sample in a study of CXCR3-negative and CXCR3-positive naive CD8 T cells. Through 5' RACE with UMI labels, the TRB cDNA libraries were prepared. TCRdb reanalyzed the 5' RACE reads, giving one entry per CDR3 protein sequence and no DNA. This sample lists more than 70,000 distinct CDR3 sequences; its ten largest clones have 0.62%. Broader study findings: More hydrophobic TRB CDR3s were found in CXCR3-positive naive cells than in CXCR3-negative naive cells.

These receptors' antigens are unknown. Sequences were obtained from naive CXCR3+ CD8+ T cells from blood. Noted subset: CD45RO-CCR7+CD27+CD95- naive CD8+ T cells expressing CXCR3 (TNR3+). The receptors derive from a human donor in good health. Some clones in this sample may be carry-over from other donors' samples.

The rearrangement uses TRBV20-1 and TRBJ2-7; there is no DNA to check the TCRdb D call of TRBD2. Germline V CDR1 and CDR2: DFQATT, SNEGSKA (reference sequence). This CDR3 region has 16 residues. The CDR3 spells CSARDSFGTRLNEQYF.

This sequence joins TRBV27 and TRBJ2-3; TCRdb names TRBD2, which stays unverified in the absence of DNA. This CDR3 contains 18 residues. Germline loops: CDR1 MNHEY, CDR2 SMNVEV (reference sequence). CDR3 residues: CASSLFSPAGTSTDTQYF.

The chain links TRBV24-1 to TRBJ2-7. Per the germline V gene, CDR1 is KGHDR and CDR2 is SFDVKD. The CDR3 sequence is 13 residues long. The chain's CDR3 is CATSGDVSYEQYF.

The chain recombines TRBV12-3 or TRBV12-4 with TRBJ2-1; TCRdb returns TRBD1, unconfirmable since there is no DNA. This CDR3 contains 11 residues. CDR3: CAGSWGNEQFF.

The chain links TRBV6-1 to TRBJ2-5; TCRdb's D call of TRBD1 is untestable without DNA. The CDR3 loop spans 17 amino acids. Germline V gene sequence: CDR1 MNHNS, CDR2 SASEGT. The CDR3 reads CATDGATGTEGQETQYF.

The chain links TRBV20-1 to TRBJ2-7; the D call of TRBD2 rests on TCRdb alone, since no DNA is present to check it. CDR1 and CDR2 from the germline V gene are DFQATT and SNEGSKA (reference sequence). This CDR3 region has 14 residues. The CDR3 loop is CSATPLAGWNEQYF.

The V gene is TRBV12-3 or TRBV12-4, the J gene TRBJ2-7. The CDR3 is made up of 13 amino acids. CDR3 protein: CASSRLPADEQYF.

The genes are TRBV2 and TRBJ2-1. Germline V gene lookup returns CDR1 SNHLY and CDR2 FYNNEI. This CDR3 has 15 amino acids. The CDR3 sequence: CASSEDVEWGSEQFF. Full variable domain (missing parts from reference TRBV2 and TRBJ2-1): EPEVTQTPSHQVTQMGQEVILRCVPISNHLYFYWYRQILGQKVEFLVSFYNNEISEKSEIFDDQFSVERPDGSNFTLKIRSTKLEDSAMYFCASSEDVEWGSEQFFGPGTRLTVL.

The chain is built from TRBV7-9 and TRBJ2-3; TCRdb's D gene call, TRBD1, goes unchecked for lack of DNA. The CDR3 has 13 amino acids. In germline, CDR1 is SEHNR, CDR2 FQNEAQ (reference sequence). The CDR3 here is CASRTTGMDTQYF.

The chain employs TRBV28 and TRBJ2-7; TCRdb lists TRBD1, though no DNA is available to test this call. Germline V gives CDR1 MDHEN, CDR2 SYDVKM. The CDR3 length is 13 residues. CDR3 protein: CASSDRGGYEQYF.

V gene TRBV7-2 combines with J gene TRBJ2-7; the D gene TCRdb calls, TRBD2, cannot be checked with no DNA. Germline CDR1 is SGHTA and CDR2 is FQGNSA. The CDR3 sequence is 15 residues long. The CDR3 region is CASSPGLAASYEQYF.

The genes are TRBV28 and TRBJ1-2; TCRdb proposes TRBD1, but this gene call is untestable without DNA. Germline V CDR1 and CDR2: MDHEN, SYDVKM. This CDR3 is 15 amino acids long. The CDR3 reads CASSPHSDINYGYTF.

This chain links TRBV28 with TRBJ1-1; TCRdb's D gene call, TRBD1, goes unchecked for lack of DNA. CDR3 length: 17 amino acids. The germline V gene encodes CDR1 MDHEN and CDR2 SYDVKM. This CDR3 reads CASSLYPLGQGGTEAFF.

This chain uses TRBV20-1 with TRBJ2-3. CDR1 and CDR2 from the germline V gene are DFQATT and SNEGSKA (reference sequence). CDR3 length equals 13 residues. The CDR3 loop is CSARGWSTDTQYF.